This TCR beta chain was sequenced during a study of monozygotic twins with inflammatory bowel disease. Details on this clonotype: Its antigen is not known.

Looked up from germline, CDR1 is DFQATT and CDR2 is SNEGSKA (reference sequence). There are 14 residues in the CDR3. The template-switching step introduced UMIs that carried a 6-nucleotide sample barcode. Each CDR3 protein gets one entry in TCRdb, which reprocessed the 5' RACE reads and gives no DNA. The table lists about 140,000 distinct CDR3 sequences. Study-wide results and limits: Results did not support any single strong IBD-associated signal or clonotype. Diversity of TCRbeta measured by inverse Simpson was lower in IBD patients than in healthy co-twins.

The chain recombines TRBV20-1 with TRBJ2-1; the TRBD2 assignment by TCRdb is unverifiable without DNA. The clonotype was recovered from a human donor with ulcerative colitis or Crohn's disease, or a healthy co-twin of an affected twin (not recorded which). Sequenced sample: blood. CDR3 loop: CSAITGLADFEQFF.